The clone carrying this T cell receptor beta chain was detected ten times or more. Its antigen remains unidentified. Construction of TCR beta libraries was performed using quantitative 5'-RACE with molecular barcodes. TCRdb used MiXCR to reprocess the 5' RACE reads, holding one entry per CDR3 protein. The sample has roughly 40,000 distinct CDR3 sequences; over 3.5% are singletons. The entry originates in a study of CD8 T cells in ankylosing spondylitis. General observations from the study: Typical of ankylosing spondylitis blood, it appeared, was a TCR beta motif of several highly homologous variants. Some motif variants were previously reported in reactive arthritis synovial fluid and blood.

Specimen: blood, either unsorted or a sorted T cell fraction (not recorded which). The sequence was collected from a female donor with ankylosing spondylitis or in good health (not recorded which).

CDR3 sequence reads: CASSVGTGNSGANVLTF. The CDR3 DNA reads TGTGCCAGCAGCGTAGGGACAGGCAATTCTGGGGCCAACGTCCTGACTTTC. The chain employs TRBV9 and TRBJ2-6; 7 bases match TRBD1. Germline CDR1 reads SGDLS; CDR2 reads YYNGEE. The CDR3 covers 17 residues. The J segment lost 1 base and the V segment lost 0 bases, leaving 4 bases of the junction unmatched.